One T cell receptor beta chain is described in this entry. These data originate in a study of control samples from healthy donors and cancer patients. Profiling relied on immunoSEQ multiplex PCR, and the TCRdb table lists in-frame clones only, not all of them. The data hold under 300,000 clones, with almost 85% observed a single time. V dropped 2 bases and J dropped 7 bases, with 11 bases sitting between them. The CDR3 has 13 residues. Germline CDR1 is ENHRY and CDR2 is SYGVKD. The TCR sequence derives from a woman aged 55-69 years with lung cancer. The chain couples TRBV10-3 to TRBJ2-5, with D possibly being TRBD2 (6 bases). The source material was PBMCs. This chain's CDR3 is CAISERDFGTQYF. The CDR3 bases are TGTGCCATCAGTGAGAGGGACTTCGGGACCCAGTACTTC.